This T cell receptor beta chain was recorded in a study of blood T cell repertoires in COVID-19. Turning to the study itself: Sources were T cells, B-cell-depleted T cells, or PBMCs; the material itself was cDNA or gDNA.

The CDR3 loop spans 16 amino acids. Germline V CDR1 and CDR2: MDHEN, SYDVKM. Unmatched junction bases numbered 5, after V lost 1 base and J lost 0 bases. This clone has only one observation. Original handling: Reference gene primer amplification gave nucleated cell count estimates. Produced via immunoSEQ multiplex PCR; TCRdb's table is partial and in-frame only. V and J calls and clone size are given by that table; D and trimming were obtained from the DNA. The repertoire holds some 300,000 clones, with approximately 88% as singletons. The chain uses TRBV28 and TRBJ1-2; 7 bases match TRBD1. This TCR was sampled from a woman aged 25 to 39 who had recovered from COVID-19. The material sequenced was peripheral blood. The CDR3 loop reads CASSLSPQGANYGYTF. The DNA for the CDR3 is TGTGCCAGCAGTTTATCACCCCAGGGGGCTAACTATGGCTACACCTTC.